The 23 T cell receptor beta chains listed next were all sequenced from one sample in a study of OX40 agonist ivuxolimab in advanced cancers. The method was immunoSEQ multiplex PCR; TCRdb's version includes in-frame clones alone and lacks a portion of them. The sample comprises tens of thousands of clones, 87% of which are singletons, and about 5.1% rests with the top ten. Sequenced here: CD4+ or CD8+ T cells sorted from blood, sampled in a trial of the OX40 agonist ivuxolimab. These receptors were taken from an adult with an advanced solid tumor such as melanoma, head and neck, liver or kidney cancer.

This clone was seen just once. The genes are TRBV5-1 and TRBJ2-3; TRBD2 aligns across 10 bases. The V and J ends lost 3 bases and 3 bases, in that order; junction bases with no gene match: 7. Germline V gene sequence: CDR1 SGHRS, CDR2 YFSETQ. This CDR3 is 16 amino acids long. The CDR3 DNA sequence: TGCGCCAGCAGCTGGGGCCCTAGCGGGGGAACAGATACGCAGTATTTT. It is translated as CASSWGPSGGTDTQYF.

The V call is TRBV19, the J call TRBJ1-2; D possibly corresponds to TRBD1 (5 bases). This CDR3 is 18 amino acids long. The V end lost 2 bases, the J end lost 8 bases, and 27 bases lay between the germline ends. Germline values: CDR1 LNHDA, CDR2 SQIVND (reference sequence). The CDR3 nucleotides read TGTGCCAGTAGTATATTACAACCACCCCCACTTCGGGCAGGGGGCTACACCTTC. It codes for CASSILQPPPLRAGGYTF.

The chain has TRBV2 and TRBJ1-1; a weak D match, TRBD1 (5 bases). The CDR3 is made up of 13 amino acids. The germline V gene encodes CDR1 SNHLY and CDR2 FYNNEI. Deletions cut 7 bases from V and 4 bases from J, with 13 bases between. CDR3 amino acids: CASKRGLGTEAFF. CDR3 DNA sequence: TGTGCCAGCAAAAGGGGCCTTGGCACTGAAGCTTTCTTT. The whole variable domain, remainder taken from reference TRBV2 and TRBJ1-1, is EPEVTQTPSHQVTQMGQEVILRCVPISNHLYFYWYRQILGQKVEFLVSFYNNEISEKSEIFDDQFSVERPDGSNFTLKIRSTKLEDSAMYFCASKRGLGTEAFFGQGTRLTVV.

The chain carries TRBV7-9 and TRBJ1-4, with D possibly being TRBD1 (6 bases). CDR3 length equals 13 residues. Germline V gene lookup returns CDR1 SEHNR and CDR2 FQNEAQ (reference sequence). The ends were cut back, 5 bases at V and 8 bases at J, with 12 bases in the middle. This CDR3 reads CASSVPGQEKLFF. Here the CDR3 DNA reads TGTGCCAGCAGCGTCCCGGGACAAGAAAAACTGTTTTTT. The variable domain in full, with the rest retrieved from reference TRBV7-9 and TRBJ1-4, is DTGVSQNPRHKITKRGQNVTFRCDPISEHNRLYWYRQTLGQGPEFLTYFQNEAQLEKSRLLSDRFSAERPKGSFSTLEIQRTEQGDSAMYLCASSVPGQEKLFFGSGTQLSVL.

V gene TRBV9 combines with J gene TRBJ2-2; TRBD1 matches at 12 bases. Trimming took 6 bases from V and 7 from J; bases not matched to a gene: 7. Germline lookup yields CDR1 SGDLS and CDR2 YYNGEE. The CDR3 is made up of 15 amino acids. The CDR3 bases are TGTGCCAGCAACCGGGACAGGGGGCAAGGCGGGGAGCTGTTTTTT. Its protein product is CASNRDRGQGGELFF.

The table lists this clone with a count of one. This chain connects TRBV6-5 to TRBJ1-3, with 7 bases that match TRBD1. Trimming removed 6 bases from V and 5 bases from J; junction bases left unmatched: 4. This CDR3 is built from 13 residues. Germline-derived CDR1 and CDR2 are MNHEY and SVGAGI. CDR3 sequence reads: CASSQGQRNTIYF. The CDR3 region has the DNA TGTGCCAGCAGCCAGGGACAGAGAAACACCATATATTTT.

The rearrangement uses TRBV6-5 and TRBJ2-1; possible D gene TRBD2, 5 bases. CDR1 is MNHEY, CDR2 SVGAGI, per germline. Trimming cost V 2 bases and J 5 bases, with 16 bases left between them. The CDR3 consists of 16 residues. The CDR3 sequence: CASSYGSVIRDNEQFF. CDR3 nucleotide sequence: TGTGCCAGCAGTTACGGGAGCGTGATTAGGGACAATGAGCAGTTCTTC.

The CDR3 reads CASSKRSTGANVLTF. In DNA form, the CDR3 reads TGTGCCAGCAGTAAACGAAGCACTGGGGCCAACGTCCTGACTTTC. The V call is TRBV6-5, the J call TRBJ2-6; D is uncertain. With 5 bases removed from V and 2 bases from J, the gap between germline ends came to 10 bases. Germline-derived CDR1 and CDR2 are MNHEY and SVGAGI. CDR3 length equals 15 residues.

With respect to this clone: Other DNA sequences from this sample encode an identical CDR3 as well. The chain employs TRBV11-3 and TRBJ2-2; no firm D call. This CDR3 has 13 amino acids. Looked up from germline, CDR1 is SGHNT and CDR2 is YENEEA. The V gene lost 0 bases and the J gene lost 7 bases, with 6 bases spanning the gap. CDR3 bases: TGTGCCAGCAGCTTAGAAGGAATCGGGGAGCTGTTTTTT. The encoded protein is CASSLEGIGELFF.

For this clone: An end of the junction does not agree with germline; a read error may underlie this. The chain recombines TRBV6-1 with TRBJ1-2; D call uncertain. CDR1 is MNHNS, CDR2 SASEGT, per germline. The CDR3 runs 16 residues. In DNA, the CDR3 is TGTGCCATCAGTGAGTCTGTGGGCTCCGTGGGGTATGGCTACACCTTC. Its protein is CAISESVGSVGYGYTF.

CDR3 nucleotide sequence: TGTGCCAGCAGTTCCGGGACTAGCGGGATCTACGAGCAGTACTTC. Translating it yields CASSSGTSGIYEQYF. The chain employs TRBV5-4 and TRBJ2-7, with 13 bases fitting TRBD2. The V and J ends lost 5 bases and 3 bases, in that order; junction bases with no gene match: 5. Germline V gene sequence: CDR1 SGHNT, CDR2 YYREEE (reference sequence). This CDR3 spans 15 amino acids.

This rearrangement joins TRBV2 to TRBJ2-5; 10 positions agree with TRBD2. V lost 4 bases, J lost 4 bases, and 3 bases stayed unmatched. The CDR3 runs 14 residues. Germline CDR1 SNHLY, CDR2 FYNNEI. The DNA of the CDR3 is TGTGCCAGCAGTGGGAGCGGGGGGGTAGAGACCCAGTACTTC. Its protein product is CASSGSGGVETQYF.

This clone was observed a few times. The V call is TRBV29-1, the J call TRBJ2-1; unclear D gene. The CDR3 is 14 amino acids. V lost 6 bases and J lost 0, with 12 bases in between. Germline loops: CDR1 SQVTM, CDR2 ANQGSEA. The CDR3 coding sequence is TGCAGCGTCCAGTCTCGATCCTCCTACAATGAGCAGTTCTTC. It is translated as CSVQSRSSYNEQFF.

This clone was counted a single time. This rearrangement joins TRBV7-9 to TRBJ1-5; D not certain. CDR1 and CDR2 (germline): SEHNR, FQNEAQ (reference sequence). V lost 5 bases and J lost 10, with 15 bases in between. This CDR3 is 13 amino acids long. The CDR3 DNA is TGTGCCAGCAGCCTTACACCCCCATCTCCCCAGCATTTT. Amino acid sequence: CASSLTPPSPQHF.

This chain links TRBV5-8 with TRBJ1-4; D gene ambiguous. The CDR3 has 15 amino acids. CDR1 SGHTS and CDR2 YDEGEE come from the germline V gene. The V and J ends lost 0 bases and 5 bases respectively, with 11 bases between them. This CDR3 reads CASSLVRRGNEKLFF. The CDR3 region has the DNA TGTGCCAGCAGCTTGGTTCGGAGAGGGAATGAAAAACTGTTTTTT.

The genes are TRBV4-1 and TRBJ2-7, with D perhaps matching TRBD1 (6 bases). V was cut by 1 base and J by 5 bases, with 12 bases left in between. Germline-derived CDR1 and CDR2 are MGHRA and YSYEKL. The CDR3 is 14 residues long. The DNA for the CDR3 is TGCGCCAGCAGCCAAGTGCAGGGGCGGCACGAGCAGTACTTC. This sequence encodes CASSQVQGRHEQYF.

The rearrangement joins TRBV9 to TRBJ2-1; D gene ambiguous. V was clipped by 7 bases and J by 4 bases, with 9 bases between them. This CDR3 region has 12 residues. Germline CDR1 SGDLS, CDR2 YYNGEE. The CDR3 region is CASGGQYNEQFF. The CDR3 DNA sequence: TGTGCCAGCGGTGGGCAGTACAATGAGCAGTTCTTC.

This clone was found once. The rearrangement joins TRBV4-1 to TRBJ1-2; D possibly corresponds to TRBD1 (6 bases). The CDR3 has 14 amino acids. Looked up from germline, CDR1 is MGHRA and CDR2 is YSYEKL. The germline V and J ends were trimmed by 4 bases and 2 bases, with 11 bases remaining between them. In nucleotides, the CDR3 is TGCGCCAGCAGCCTTAGGACAGACAACTATGGCTACACCTTC. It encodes CASSLRTDNYGYTF.

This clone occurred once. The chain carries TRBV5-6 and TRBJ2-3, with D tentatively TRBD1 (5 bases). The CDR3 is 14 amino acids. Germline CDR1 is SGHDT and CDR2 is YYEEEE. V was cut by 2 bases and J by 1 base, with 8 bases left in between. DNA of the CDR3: TGTGCCAGCAGCTTTCAACAGGGCACAGATACGCAGTATTTT. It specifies CASSFQQGTDTQYF.

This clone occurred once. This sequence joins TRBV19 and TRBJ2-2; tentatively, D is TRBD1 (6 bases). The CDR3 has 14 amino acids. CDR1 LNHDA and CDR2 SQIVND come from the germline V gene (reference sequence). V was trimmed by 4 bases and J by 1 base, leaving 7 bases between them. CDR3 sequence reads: CASSRTENTGELFF. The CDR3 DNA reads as TGTGCCAGTAGTAGGACAGAGAACACCGGGGAGCTGTTTTTT.

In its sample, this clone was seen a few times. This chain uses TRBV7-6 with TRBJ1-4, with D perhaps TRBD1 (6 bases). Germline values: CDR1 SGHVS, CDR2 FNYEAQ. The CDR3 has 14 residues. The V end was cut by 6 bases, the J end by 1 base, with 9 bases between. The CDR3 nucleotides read TGTGCCAGCAGGTCCAGGGGAACTAATGAAAAACTGTTTTTT. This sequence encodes CASRSRGTNEKLFF.

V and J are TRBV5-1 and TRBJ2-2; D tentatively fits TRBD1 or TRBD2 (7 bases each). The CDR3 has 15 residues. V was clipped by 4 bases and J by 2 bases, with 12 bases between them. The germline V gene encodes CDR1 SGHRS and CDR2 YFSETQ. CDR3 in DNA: TGCGCCAGCAGCGCCAGGGGGGGTAACACCGGGGAGCTGTTTTTT. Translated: CASSARGGNTGELFF.

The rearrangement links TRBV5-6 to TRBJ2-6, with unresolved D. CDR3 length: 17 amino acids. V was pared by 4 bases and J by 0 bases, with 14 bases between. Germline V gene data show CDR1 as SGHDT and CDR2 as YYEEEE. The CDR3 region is CASSPDNYRSGANVLTF. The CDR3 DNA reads TGTGCCAGCAGCCCCGACAACTACCGCTCTGGGGCCAACGTCCTGACTTTC.